Listed below are T cell receptor beta chains from one sample, sequenced in a study of T cell repertoires in cytomegalovirus infection. The antigens for these receptors are not known. A single record per CDR3 protein comes from TCRdb applying MiXCR to the reads. The repertoire holds hundreds of thousands of distinct CDR3 sequences, approximately 33% seen once, with 10% to 15% in the top ten. The source was cultured CD8+ T cells from PBMCs, collected from culture after CMV antigen stimulation. The source is a human donor in good health (CMV status not recorded). Some clones in this sample may be carry-over from other donors' samples. The CDR3 runs from the conserved cysteine through the conserved F or W. A D gene is named only where the DNA matches it firmly. Expanded clones get a size class; other rows say once, few or many, or leave the size out.

V	J	D	size	CDR3	DNA
TRBV12-3/TRBV12-4	TRBJ1-1	.	few	CASSPDGREAFF	TGTGCCAGCAGTCCCGATGGACGGGAAGCTTTCTTT
TRBV27	TRBJ1-1	.	few	CASSKGWGTEAFF	TGTGCCAGCAGTAAGGGATGGGGCACTGAAGCTTTCTTT
TRBV6-1	TRBJ1-2	.	many	CASSITGNYGYTF	TGTGCCAGCAGCATTACAGGGAACTATGGCTACACCTTC
TRBV27	TRBJ2-7	TRBD1	.	CASSPGTGVAYEQYF	TGTGCCAGCAGCCCAGGCACAGGGGTTGCCTACGAGCAGTACTTC
TRBV12-5	TRBJ2-7	.	many	CASGLGQGTEQYF	TGTGCTAGTGGTTTGGGTCAGGGTACCGAGCAGTACTTC
TRBV4-1	TRBJ2-1	.	.	CASSQDKPAYNEQFF	TGCGCCAGCAGCCAAGATAAACCGGCCTACAATGAGCAGTTCTTC
TRBV28	TRBJ2-2	TRBD1	many	CASTTYQGDTGELFF	TGTGCCAGCACCACTTACCAGGGGGACACCGGGGAGCTGTTTTTT
TRBV6-1	TRBJ1-2	.	few	CASSGGTTYGYTF	TGTGCCAGCAGTGGCGGGACGACCTATGGCTACACCTTC
TRBV7-9	TRBJ1-1	.	many	CASSPEGGTEAFF	TGCGCCAGCAGCCCCGAGGGGGGCACTGAAGCTTTCTTT
TRBV7-9	TRBJ1-2	TRBD1	.	CASSPTDRGIIVNGYTF	TGTGCCAGCAGCCCGACGGACAGGGGGATTATTGTGAATGGCTACACCTTC
TRBV7-9	TRBJ2-1	.	.	CASSTGQGYYNEQFF	TGTGCCAGCAGCACCGGGCAGGGCTACTACAATGAGCAGTTCTTC
TRBV29-1	TRBJ1-6	TRBD1	.	CSALTGDYNSPLHF	TGCAGCGCCCTGACAGGGGATTATAATTCACCCCTCCACTTT
TRBV6-6	TRBJ2-1	.	.	CASSYGARHNNEQFF	TGTGCCAGCAGTTACGGAGCCAGGCACAACAATGAGCAGTTCTTC
TRBV4-1	TRBJ1-5	.	.	CASSLFVQEPQHF	TGCGCCAGCAGCCTGTTCGTCCAGGAGCCCCAGCATTTT
TRBV2	TRBJ1-2	.	few	CASSPERATDNYGYTF	TGTGCCAGCAGCCCCGAAAGGGCCACCGATAACTATGGCTACACCTTC
TRBV7-2	TRBJ2-2	.	many	CASSLEQELLTGELFF	TGTGCCAGCAGCTTAGAGCAAGAGTTACTCACCGGGGAGCTGTTTTTT
TRBV7-2	TRBJ1-4	TRBD1	.	CASSRDSLNEKLFF	TGTGCCAGCAGCAGGGACAGCCTTAATGAAAAACTGTTTTTT
TRBV27	TRBJ2-1	TRBD2	.	CASSQTSGGTYNERFF	TGTGCCAGCAGTCAGACTAGCGGGGGTACCTACAATGAGCGGTTCTTC
TRBV27	TRBJ1-1	.	.	CASSLLWGVGSTLTEAFF	TGTGCCAGCAGTTTATTATGGGGCGTAGGGTCTACACTCACTGAAGCTTTCTTT
TRBV27	TRBJ1-1	TRBD1	.	CASSFGTANTEASF	TGTGCCAGCAGTTTCGGGACAGCGAACACTGAAGCTTCCTTT
TRBV19	TRBJ1-6	TRBD1	.	CASSIGQGYSPLHF	TGTGCCAGTAGTATCGGACAGGGTTATTCACCCCTCCACTTT
TRBV5-1	TRBJ1-4	.	.	CASSLDGRLNEKLFF	TGCGCCAGCAGCTTGGACGGCAGGCTTAATGAAAAACTGTTTTTT
TRBV27	TRBJ2-2	TRBD1	few	CASTGQGPNTGELFF	TGTGCCAGCACCGGACAGGGGCCGAACACCGGGGAGCTGTTTTTT
TRBV4-2	TRBJ2-1	.	few	CASSPRAGSDEQFF	TGTGCCAGCAGCCCCCGGGCGGGGAGCGATGAGCAGTTCTTC
TRBV3-1	TRBJ2-1	TRBD2	.	CASSRGLAGDSYNEQFF	TGTGCCAGCAGCCGAGGACTAGCGGGTGATTCCTACAATGAGCAGTTCTTC
TRBV20-1	TRBJ2-3	.	.	CSAFQRARTADTQYF	TGCAGTGCTTTTCAGAGGGCCCGAACCGCAGATACGCAGTATTTT
TRBV20-1	TRBJ2-3	TRBD2	once	CSARVIILAGVITSTDTQYF	TGCAGTGCTAGAGTCATTATCCTAGCGGGGGTAATAACTAGCACAGATACGCAGTATTTT
TRBV4-2	TRBJ2-3	.	.	CASSQDDPWRDTQYF	TGTGCCAGCAGCCAAGACGACCCGTGGAGAGATACGCAGTATTTT
TRBV25-1	TRBJ1-2	.	.	CASSDPAKDSDYGYTF	TGTGCCAGCAGTGATCCGGCGAAGGACAGCGACTATGGCTACACCTTC
TRBV12-3/TRBV12-4	TRBJ2-4	TRBD1	.	CASSPRQGAKNIQYF	TGTGCCAGCAGTCCGAGACAGGGGGCTAAAAACATTCAGTACTTC
TRBV7-6	TRBJ1-6	.	.	CASSLRGMVDYNSPLHF	TGTGCCAGCAGCTTAAGGGGAATGGTCGATTATAATTCACCCCTCCACTTT
TRBV7-9	TRBJ2-1	.	many	CASSEPWTGRLYNEQFF	TGTGCCAGCAGCGAACCCTGGACTGGCCGCCTCTACAATGAGCAGTTCTTC
TRBV5-5	TRBJ2-1	TRBD2	few	CASSLGRGGLDEQFF	TGTGCCAGCAGCTTGGGGCGGGGGGGCCTCGATGAGCAGTTCTTC
TRBV20-1	TRBJ1-5	.	.	CSARDLYSNQPQHF	TGCAGTGCTCGGGACTTATATAGCAATCAGCCCCAGCATTTT
TRBV7-9	TRBJ1-2	.	.	CASSLPTQRTSGYTF	TGTGCCAGCAGCTTACCCACTCAAAGAACAAGTGGCTACACCTTC
TRBV7-6	TRBJ2-3	TRBD1	many	CASSFPTGTGNRLTDTQYF	TGTGCCAGCAGCTTCCCTACCGGGACAGGGAATCGATTAACAGATACGCAGTATTTT
TRBV12-3/TRBV12-4	TRBJ2-7	.	few	CASTDRKYEQYF	TGTGCCAGCACAGACAGAAAATACGAGCAGTACTTC